This entry concerns a single TCR beta chain. This sample was included in a study of T cell changes during pregnancy in multiple sclerosis. Method: immunoSEQ multiplex PCR; TCRdb's copy keeps in-frame clones and lacks some. The sample records over 60,000 clones, roughly 91% being singletons. The CDR3 is 13 amino acids. The germline CDR1 and CDR2 sequences are SEHNR and FQNEAQ (reference sequence). Trimming shortened V by 7 bases and J by 5 bases, and 14 bases separated the two germline ends. This clonotype was obtained from a female donor in good health, enrolled as a control in a pregnancy study. The chain employs TRBV7-9 and TRBJ2-5, with D maybe TRBD2 (6 bases). The source was peripheral blood, collected in the third trimester of pregnancy. The CDR3 loop is CASIHGSSETQYF. The CDR3 region has the DNA TGTGCCAGCATACACGGGAGCTCGGAGACCCAGTACTTC.